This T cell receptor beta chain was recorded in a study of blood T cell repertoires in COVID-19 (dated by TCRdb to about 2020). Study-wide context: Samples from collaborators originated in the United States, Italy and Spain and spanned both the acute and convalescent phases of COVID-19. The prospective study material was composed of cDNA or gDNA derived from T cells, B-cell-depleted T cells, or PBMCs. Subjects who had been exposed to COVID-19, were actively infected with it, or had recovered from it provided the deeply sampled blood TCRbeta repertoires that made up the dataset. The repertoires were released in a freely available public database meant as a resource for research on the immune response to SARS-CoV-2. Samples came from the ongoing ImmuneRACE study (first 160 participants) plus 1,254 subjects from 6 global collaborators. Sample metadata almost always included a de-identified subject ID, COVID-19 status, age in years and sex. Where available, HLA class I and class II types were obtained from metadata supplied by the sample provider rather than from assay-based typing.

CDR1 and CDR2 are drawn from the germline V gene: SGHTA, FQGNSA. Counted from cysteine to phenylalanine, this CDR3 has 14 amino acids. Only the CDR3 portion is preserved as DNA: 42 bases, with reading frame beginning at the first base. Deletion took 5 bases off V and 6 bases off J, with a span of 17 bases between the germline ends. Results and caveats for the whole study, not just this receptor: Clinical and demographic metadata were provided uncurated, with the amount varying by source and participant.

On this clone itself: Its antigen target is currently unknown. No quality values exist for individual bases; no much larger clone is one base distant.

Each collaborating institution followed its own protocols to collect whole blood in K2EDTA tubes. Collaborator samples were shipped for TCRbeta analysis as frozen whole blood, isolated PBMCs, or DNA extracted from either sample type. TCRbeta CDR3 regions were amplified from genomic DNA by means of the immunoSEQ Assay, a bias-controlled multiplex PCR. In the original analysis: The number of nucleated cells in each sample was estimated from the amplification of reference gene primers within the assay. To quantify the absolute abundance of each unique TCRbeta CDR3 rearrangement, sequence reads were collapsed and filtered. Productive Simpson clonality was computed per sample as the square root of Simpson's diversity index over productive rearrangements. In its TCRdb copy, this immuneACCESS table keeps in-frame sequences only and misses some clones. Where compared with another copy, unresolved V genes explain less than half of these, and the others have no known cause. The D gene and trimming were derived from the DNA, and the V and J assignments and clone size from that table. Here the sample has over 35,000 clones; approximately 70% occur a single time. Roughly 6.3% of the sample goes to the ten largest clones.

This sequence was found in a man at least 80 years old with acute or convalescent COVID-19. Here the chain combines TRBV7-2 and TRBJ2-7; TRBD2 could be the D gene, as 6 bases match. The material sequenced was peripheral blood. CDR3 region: CASSPPGGAAEQYF. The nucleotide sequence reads TGTGCCAGCAGCCCGCCAGGCGGGGCCGCCGAGCAGTACTTC.